One sample yielded the 20 T cell receptor beta chains listed below, sequenced in a study of tumor and adjacent non-tumor tissue in lung cancer. This sample's RNA came from whole unsorted tissue. Three rounds of nested PCR, following a modified ARM-PCR protocol, produced the TCRbeta library. TCRdb fed the multiplex PCR reads into MiXCR, producing one record per CDR3 protein. This repertoire shows more than 85,000 distinct CDR3 sequences, nearly 85% found once; its top ten account for 20% to 25%. The sequenced material came from lung tumor tissue. Receptors originate from a man in his sixties or seventies with non-small cell lung cancer.

The chain is built from TRBV30 and TRBJ2-5, with a possible D match to TRBD2 (5 bases). Germline V gene data show CDR1 as GTSNPN and CDR2 as SVGIG (reference sequence). V dropped 3 bases and J dropped 9 bases, with 8 bases sitting between them. The CDR3 runs 10 residues. CDR3: CAWRMEAQYF. The CDR3 DNA reads TGTGCCTGGAGGATGGAGGCCCAGTACTTC.

On this clonotype itself: This may be a read error, as it is one base from a much larger clone. The V gene is TRBV20-1, the J gene TRBJ2-7; a possible D gene is TRBD2 (6 bases). Germline V gives CDR1 DFQATT, CDR2 SNEGSKA (reference sequence). The length of the CDR3 is 11 residues. In nucleotides, the CDR3 is TGCAGTGCTAGTTTGGACTACAAGCAGTACTTC. Its protein product is CSASLDYKQYF.

As concerns this clonotype: The junction departs from germline at one end; a sequencing error may be responsible. Here the CDR3 DNA reads TGTGCCAGCAGCCCTACAAGGGAAAACATTGAAGCCTTCTTT. This sequence encodes CASSPTRENIEAFF. The J gene is TRBJ1-1, the V gene TRBV7-9; D is ambiguous. Germline-derived CDR1 and CDR2 are SEHNR and FQNEAQ (reference sequence). The CDR3 runs 14 residues.

A note on this clonotype: An end of the junction differs from the germline gene, which may be a read error. The V gene is TRBV11-2, the J gene TRBJ2-2; tentative D call: TRBD2 (6 bases). The CDR3 is 15 amino acids. Germline CDR1 reads SGHAT; CDR2 reads FQNNGV. As DNA, the CDR3 is TGTGCCAGCAGCCCCCTAGTGGAGGGGACCGGGGAACTGTTTTTT. Translation: CASSPLVEGTGELFF.

CDR3 DNA sequence: TGTGCCAGCAGGCCAATTGTTGGTGAAGTGTTTTTT. This gives the protein CASRPIVGEVFF. The genes are TRBV6-5 and TRBJ1-4, with D hard to call. V was clipped by 6 bases and J by 15 bases, with 17 bases between them. Germline loops: CDR1 MNHEY, CDR2 SVGAGI. This CDR3 spans 12 amino acids.

The table lists this clonotype with a count of one. This is likely a read error, given that the CDR3 carries no conserved phenylalanine or tryptophan at its end. The chain combines TRBV11-2 with TRBJ2-2, with D tentatively TRBD1 (5 bases). Germline CDR1 and CDR2: SGHAT and FQNNGV. This CDR3 region has 16 residues. This chain's CDR3 is CASSLVDTWVAGELFL. For the CDR3, the DNA is TGTGCCAGCAGCTTAGTGGACACATGGGTTGCCGGAGAGCTGTTTCTT.

Note on this clonotype: Lacking the conserved final phenylalanine or tryptophan, this CDR3 likely reflects a read error. The chain links TRBV20-1 to TRBJ2-7, with D possibly being TRBD2 (5 bases). Looked up from germline, CDR1 is DFQATT and CDR2 is SNEGSKA (reference sequence). The CDR3 runs to 13 residues. Trimming shortened V by 3 bases and J by 4 bases, and 13 bases separated the two germline ends. The CDR3 region has the DNA TGCAGTGCTAGGAGAGGGCACTCGTACGAGCAGTACTAC. As protein: CSARRGHSYEQYY.

A remark on this clonotype: A much larger clone differs by one base, so this may be a read error. The V call is TRBV29-1, the J call TRBJ1-6; D gene unclear. Germline CDR1 and CDR2: SQVTM and ANQGSEA. The CDR3 runs to 13 residues. Trimming removed 3 bases at V and 6 bases at J, with 9 bases between. CDR3 residues: CSVEQEPNSPLHF. The CDR3 DNA sequence: TGCAGCGTTGAGCAAGAGCCTAATTCACCCCTCCACTTT.

The chain uses TRBV6-2 or TRBV6-3 and TRBJ2-3; D uncertain. Germline CDR1 MNHEY, CDR2 SVGEGT. V lost 2 bases and J 6 bases, leaving 21 bases between the germline ends. The CDR3 contains 17 residues. CDR3 protein: CASSYPMVVGHRDTQYF. The CDR3 DNA reads as TGTGCCAGCAGTTACCCGATGGTAGTAGGCCACCGGGATACGCAGTATTTT.

The chain carries TRBV11-3 and TRBJ1-1; possible D gene TRBD1, 5 bases. Between the trimmed V and J ends, which lost 5 bases and 11 bases, there was a span of 12 bases. Germline V gives CDR1 SGHNT, CDR2 YENEEA. This CDR3 has 11 residues. The CDR3 coding sequence is TGTGCCAGCAGCCGGGACGGCGGGGCTTTCTTT. Encoded protein: CASSRDGGAFF.

This clonotype was found once. This chain links TRBV5-6 with TRBJ1-2; tentative D call: TRBD1 (5 bases). Per germline, CDR1 SGHDT and CDR2 YYEEEE. The CDR3 consists of 15 residues. V was trimmed by 5 bases and J by 0 bases, leaving 14 bases between them. For the CDR3, the DNA is TGTGCCAGCAGGATAAACGACAGAGCTAACTATGGCTACACCTTC. This translates into CASRINDRANYGYTF.

V and J are TRBV29-1 and TRBJ2-2, with D perhaps TRBD1 (5 bases). Germline CDR1 is SQVTM and CDR2 is ANQGSEA. This CDR3 has 13 amino acids. Trimming left V 7 bases short and J 6 bases short, with 15 bases between. The DNA of the CDR3 is TGCAGCGGCCTCGAGTGGGGCTCCGGGGAGCTGTTTTTT. It yields the protein CSGLEWGSGELFF.

To note about this clonotype: Likely a read error: the CDR3 ends without its conserved phenylalanine or tryptophan. V gene TRBV5-1 combines with J gene TRBJ2-7; TRBD1 agrees at 11 bases. Germline assignment: CDR1 SGHRS and CDR2 YFSETQ. V dropped 4 bases and J dropped 2; count of bases not matched to a gene: 2. The CDR3 extends over 14 amino acids. The CDR3 loop reads CASSMGQGAYEQYI. In DNA, the CDR3 is TGCGCCAGCAGCATGGGACAGGGGGCCTACGAGCAGTACATC.

Notes on this clonotype: The junction does not match germline at one end; this may be a read error. The CDR3 loop is CTSSSGDNEQYF. DNA of the CDR3: TGTACCAGCAGTTCAGGCGACAACGAGCAGTACTTC. The chain recombines TRBV28 with TRBJ2-7; D is unresolved. The CDR3 is made up of 12 amino acids. Germline lookup yields CDR1 MDHEN and CDR2 SYDVKM.

Comment on this clonotype: A read error may produce the germline difference seen at one junction end. This chain uses TRBV9 with TRBJ2-5; TRBD1 agrees at 8 bases. Germline CDR1 SGDLS, CDR2 YYNGEE. CDR3 length equals 13 residues. CDR3 amino acids: CANSRQEGGQAHF. The CDR3 DNA reads TGTGCCAACAGCAGACAGGAGGGGGGACAGGCCCACTTC.

The J gene is TRBJ2-1, the V gene TRBV5-1, with a possible D match to TRBD2 (6 bases). V was cut by 4 bases and J by 6 bases, with 11 bases left in between. This CDR3 is built from 13 residues. Germline CDR1 is SGHRS and CDR2 is YFSETQ. CDR3 coding DNA: TGCGCCAGCAGCCCGGGACTCCGCAATGAGCAGTTCTTC. Amino acids: CASSPGLRNEQFF. The whole variable domain, remainder taken from reference TRBV5-1 and TRBJ2-1, is KAGVTQTPRYLIKTRGQQVTLSCSPISGHRSVSWYQQTPGQGLQFLFEYFSETQRNKGNFPGRFSGRQFSNSRSEMNVSTLELGDSALYLCASSPGLRNEQFFGPGTRLTVL.

On this clonotype: A read error may produce the germline difference seen at one junction end. The chain uses TRBV6-1 and TRBJ2-1; D is perhaps TRBD2 (7 bases). The CDR3 has 16 residues. Germline V gene lookup returns CDR1 MNHNS and CDR2 SASEGT. CDR3 region: CARTLRGGTGSNEQFF. The CDR3 nucleotides are TGCGCCAGGACCCTAAGGGGGGGCACCGGGTCCAATGAACAGTTCTTC.

Remarks on this clonotype: No conserved phenylalanine or tryptophan ends this CDR3, so it is likely a read error. The chain is built from TRBV6-2 or TRBV6-3 and TRBJ1-5; no firm D call. The CDR3 covers 13 residues. Germline V CDR1 and CDR2: MNHEY, SVGEGT. CDR3 in DNA: TGTGCCAGCAGTTCTCATGGCAACCAGCCCCAGCATTCT. Its protein is CASSSHGNQPQHS.

As to this clonotype: The junction and the germline gene differ at one end; a read error may be behind it. The chain recombines TRBV28 with TRBJ2-1; 8 bases line up with TRBD2. The CDR3 is 15 residues long. The germline gives CDR1 MDHEN, CDR2 SYDVKM. The CDR3 DNA sequence: TGTGCCATCAGTCTCAAGCGGGGGATTGGTGGTGAGCAGTTCTTC. Its protein is CAISLKRGIGGEQFF.

In nucleotides, the CDR3 is TGTGCCAGCGGGGGGGACGGACAGATCAACGGGCAATACTTC. This translates into CASGGDGQINGQYF. The chain uses TRBV6-6 and TRBJ2-7, with D possibly TRBD2 on 7 matching bases. Germline CDR1 MNHNY, CDR2 SVGAGI (reference sequence). This CDR3 contains 14 residues. V was shortened by 8 bases and J by 13 bases, with 27 bases between the two germline ends.